This is a list of T cell receptor beta chains from one sample in a study of blood T cell repertoires in COVID-19. Clones were read by immunoSEQ multiplex PCR, and TCRdb kept only the in-frame ones, dropping some. This sample carries about 200,000 clones, 75% to 85% of them seen once, and the ten largest clones take 2.4%. Sequencing was carried out using peripheral blood. All receptors come from a woman between 65 and 79 years old with COVID-19, enrolled during active disease. Each CDR3 is given with its conserved first and last residue. D genes are given only for firm matches. Clone size appears in some rows only: once, few, many, or a class for an expanded clone.

J gene	clone size	D gene	V gene	CDR3 protein	CDR3 DNA
TRBJ2-3	-	TRBD1	TRBV13	CASSHKTGGSDTQYF	TGTGCCAGCAGCCATAAGACAGGGGGCTCGGATACGCAGTATTTT
TRBJ1-1	once	TRBD1	TRBV14	CASRRYRGANMNTEAFF	TGTGCCAGCAGACGCTACAGGGGCGCCAATATGAACACTGAAGCTTTCTTT
TRBJ1-5	-	TRBD1	TRBV5-1	CASSPGTGVGNQPQHF	TGCGCCAGCAGCCCCGGGACAGGGGTGGGCAATCAGCCCCAGCATTTT
TRBJ2-3	-	TRBD2	TRBV9	CASSALAGSGTDTQYF	TGTGCCAGCAGCGCCCTAGCGGGATCTGGCACAGATACGCAGTATTTT
TRBJ2-1	-	-	TRBV7-2	CASSLVAGSSYNEQFF	TGTGCCAGCAGCTTAGTTGCGGGGAGTTCCTACAATGAGCAGTTCTTC
TRBJ1-5	few	-	TRBV18	CASSSGVDNQPQHF	TGTGCCAGCTCATCAGGGGTGGACAATCAGCCCCAGCATTTT
TRBJ1-2	-	TRBD1	TRBV18	CASSPPTGYADYGYTF	TGTGCCAGCTCACCACCGACAGGGTATGCGGACTACGGCTACACCTTC
TRBJ1-1	-	-	TRBV18	CASPGFYIAEAFF	TGTGCCAGCCCAGGGTTCTATATCGCTGAAGCTTTCTTT
TRBJ1-6	-	-	TRBV6-6	CASSYDSHRGGSPLHF	TGTGCCAGCAGTTACGATAGCCATAGAGGAGGTTCACCCCTCCACTTT
TRBJ1-1	-	-	TRBV7-9	CASISANNFVLANTEAFF	TGTGCCAGCATATCGGCCAATAATTTTGTTCTAGCGAACACTGAAGCTTTCTTT
TRBJ1-1	-	-	TRBV6-2/TRBV6-3	CASSYSPSVTEAFF	TGTGCCAGCAGTTACTCTCCGTCGGTAACTGAAGCTTTCTTT
TRBJ2-1	-	TRBD1	TRBV5-4	CASSRDRDNSYNEQFF	TGTGCCAGCAGCAGGGACAGAGACAACTCCTACAATGAGCAGTTCTTC
TRBJ1-3	-	-	TRBV6-5	CATIERGNSGNTIYF	TGTGCCACAATCGAAAGGGGCAACTCTGGAAATACCATATATTTT
TRBJ1-1	-	-	TRBV11-1	CASSFTPGGTEAFF	TGTGCCAGCAGCTTCACCCCAGGAGGCACTGAAGCTTTCTTT
TRBJ2-1	once	-	TRBV7-9	CASSSERPSYNEQFF	TGTGCCAGCAGCTCCGAGCGACCCTCCTACAATGAGCAGTTCTTC
TRBJ2-2	-	TRBD1	TRBV5-1	CASSPGTGGYGELFF	TGCGCCAGCAGCCCAGGGACAGGGGGGTACGGGGAGCTGTTTTTT
TRBJ2-2	-	-	TRBV7-9	CASSPRERNTGELFF	TGTGCCAGCAGCCCCCGAGAGAGGAACACCGGGGAGCTGTTTTTT
TRBJ1-2	-	-	TRBV19	CASSRIEADGYTF	TGTGCCAGTAGCCGCATAGAGGCGGATGGCTACACCTTC
TRBJ2-3	-	-	TRBV6-2/TRBV6-3	CASSYGPITRTDTQYF	TGTGCCAGCAGTTACGGGCCTATAACTCGCACAGATACGCAGTATTTT
TRBJ1-4	-	TRBD1	TRBV5-1	CASSPTGVGTNEKLFF	TGCGCCAGCAGCCCGACAGGGGTCGGCACTAATGAAAAACTGTTTTTT
TRBJ2-7	-	TRBD1	TRBV25-1	CASSDLQGRSYEQYF	TGTGCCAGCAGTGATTTACAGGGGCGCTCCTACGAGCAGTACTTC
TRBJ2-5	once	-	TRBV12-3/TRBV12-4	CASSLGGHETQYF	TGTGCCAGCAGTTTAGGTGGGCATGAGACCCAGTACTTC
TRBJ2-1	-	TRBD2	TRBV7-2	CASSSLSGGDNEQFF	TGTGCCAGCAGCTCCTTGAGCGGGGGGGACAATGAGCAGTTCTTC
TRBJ1-5	-	-	TRBV19	CASSRDFDPYQPQHF	TGTGCCAGTAGCCGGGACTTTGACCCCTATCAGCCCCAGCATTTT
TRBJ1-4	-	-	TRBV19	CATRDKGGGTNEKLFF	TGTGCCACGAGGGACAAAGGAGGAGGAACTAATGAAAAACTGTTTTTT
TRBJ1-1	-	-	TRBV7-9	CASSLTGSGNTEAFF	TGTGCCAGCAGCTTAACCGGGAGCGGGAACACTGAAGCTTTCTTT
TRBJ2-1	-	TRBD2	TRBV6-2/TRBV6-3	CASSYGIAGREQFF	TGTGCCAGCAGTTACGGTATAGCGGGGCGTGAGCAGTTCTTC
TRBJ1-1	-	-	TRBV18	CASSPTSPLRENTEAFF	TGTGCCAGCTCACCAACATCCCCCCTCAGGGAAAACACTGAAGCTTTCTTT
TRBJ1-1	-	TRBD1	TRBV5-1	CASSSGTVMNTEAFF	TGCGCCAGCAGCTCGGGGACAGTCATGAACACTGAAGCTTTCTTT
TRBJ2-1	-	TRBD2	TRBV7-2	CASSFLAGTSYNEQFF	TGTGCCAGCAGCTTTTTAGCGGGGACATCCTACAATGAGCAGTTCTTC
TRBJ1-4	-	TRBD1	TRBV5-1	CASRTGFDEKLFF	TGCGCCAGCAGGACAGGGTTTGATGAAAAACTGTTTTTT
TRBJ1-5	-	-	TRBV19	CASSMGSRNQPQHF	TGTGCCAGTAGTATGGGCAGCCGCAATCAGCCCCAGCATTTT
TRBJ1-4	-	TRBD1	TRBV19	CASSMPRGDRGELDEKLFF	TGTGCCAGTAGTATGCCCCGAGGTGACAGGGGAGAGTTGGATGAAAAACTGTTTTTT
TRBJ1-2	-	-	TRBV6-5	CASRETGFYGYTF	TGTGCCAGCAGGGAGACAGGCTTCTATGGCTACACCTTC
TRBJ2-7	once	TRBD1	TRBV18	CASSLNPGQEYEQYF	TGTGCCAGCTCACTGAACCCGGGACAGGAATACGAGCAGTACTTC
TRBJ1-2	-	-	TRBV12-3/TRBV12-4	CASSFAQAGGYTF	TGTGCCAGCAGTTTTGCCCAGGCGGGTGGCTACACCTTC
TRBJ1-5	-	-	TRBV10-3	CASADSLGNQPQHF	TGTGCCAGCGCGGACAGCCTAGGGAATCAGCCCCAGCATTTT
TRBJ1-3	-	TRBD1	TRBV12-3/TRBV12-4	CASGTVFGNTIYF	TGTGCCAGCGGGACAGTCTTTGGAAACACCATATATTTT
TRBJ2-5	many	TRBD1	TRBV7-9	CASSPLVDRAKETQYF	TGTGCCAGCAGCCCGCTCGTGGACAGGGCAAAAGAGACCCAGTACTTC